This T cell receptor beta chain was recorded in a study of beta chain features in type 1 diabetes (dated 2018 in TCRdb). Notes on the research overall: No differences in mean age, gender distribution, total cell number or subset yield were found between patients and healthy donors. Regulatory and stem cell-like memory subsets were obtained from only 8 patients and roughly 8 healthy donors, while naive and central memory subsets were obtained from all 30 or so donors. A total of roughly 99 million sorted cells were examined across all samples, and the number of cells per subset was strongly correlated with RNA yield. In the study, recently diagnosed type 1 diabetes patients and matched healthy donors were compared on the TCRB repertoires of their sorted circulating CD4+ T cell subsets. Here is what the overall study found, with its caveats: Patients with type 1 diabetes made fewer insertions and deleted more nucleotides at VDJ recombination sites, implying thymic rearrangement abnormalities. A moderate but significant shortening of TCRB CDR3 length was observed in type 1 diabetes patients in all four CD4+ subsets. Because cDNA was sequenced instead of genomic DNA, highly expressing activated cells could be over-represented, though the groups showed no difference in activation or CD3 levels. The naive, central memory and regulatory TCRB repertoires appeared to resemble one another more closely among patients than among healthy donors. Because small numbers of individuals were included in the HLA sub-analyses, any influence of HLA type on TCRB rearrangement was left unresolved. Shorter templates might have been favored by PCR, but patient and control samples were amplified and corrected together, so both groups would have been affected equally by any skew.

Regarding this clone: This clone's antigen is unknown. It has no much larger one-base neighbor in the sample; base qualities were not kept.

From each donor, a single peripheral blood sample of roughly 0.11 L on average was drawn into heparinised tubes. Using a panel that included CD45RO, CCR7, CD25, CD127, CD95 and CD27, naive, central memory, regulatory and stem cell-like memory CD4+ T cells were sorted on a BD FACSAria II. Every sorted population had a purity above 95%. PBMCs were separated immediately by Lymphoprep density gradient centrifugation and were stained directly, without being cultured. So that batch effects would be minimized, each experiment stained and sorted samples in pairs, pairing one healthy donor with one patient. Compared with germline, V lacks 5 bases and J lacks 6 bases; bases without a gene match: 8. The germline V gene yields SQVTM for CDR1 and ANQGSEA for CDR2. The CDR3 has 14 amino acids, counting the end cysteine and phenylalanine. The retained sequence is limited to the CDR3, 42 bases, with the frame set at the first base.

All of the isolated RNA was reverse transcribed with the High Capacity cDNA Reverse Transcription Kit, so expressed TCRB transcripts were sequenced. Naive, central memory and regulatory T cell samples underwent deep immunoSEQ sequencing, averaging about 3.57 million total reads per sample. Sorted cells were lysed in RLT buffer and RNA was extracted with DNase-treated RNeasy Micro or Mini kits, depending on cell number. To prevent cross-contamination, each cell subset was processed individually, whereas patient and healthy donor samples were processed jointly. The immunoSEQ multiplex PCR was used to amplify TCRB sequences from cDNA, generating 87-bp fragments that spanned the CDR3 region. The amplicons were sequenced using the Illumina HiSeq platform. On the authors' methods: PCR bias was corrected computationally using synthetic template baselines, and reads within Hamming distance 2 were collapsed, with unmergeable singletons discarded. By aligning reads against IMGT, V, D and J genes, CDR3 length, and insertions or deletions at six rearrangement sites were assigned. Within each subset, clonotype counts were normalized to sorted cell number, after which true diversity and Gini coefficients were computed with the tcR R package. Repertoire sharing was quantified using the overlap coefficient calculated on TCRB nucleotide sequences. Out-of-frame TCRB sequences from naive cells were analyzed as a proxy for the pre-selection repertoire. TCRdb holds this immuneACCESS table with in-frame rearrangements only. Some clones are missing; in checked studies, unresolved V genes explain under half, and the rest has no known cause. V and J calls and clone size are those listed in that table; D and trimming were worked out from the DNA. The sample profile shows about 340,000 clones; 13% of them were found once. Approximately 0.016% of the sample comes from the top ten.

Sample: naive CD4+ T cells from blood. Taken with the paper, the label for cell subset or site translates to: true naive CD4+ T cells. The rearrangement joined TRBV29-1 to TRBJ2-2, with TRBD1 matching 8 junction bases. This clonotype was obtained from a woman under 30 with type 1 diabetes. The bases read TGCAGCGTTACGCGACAGGGGTGGGCCGGGGAGCTGTTTTTT. Its product reads: CSVTRQGWAGELFF.